This TCR beta chain was identified during a study of cytomegalovirus exposure and HLA in healthy donors (dated by TCRdb to the late 2010s). Describing the broader study: The 670 or so repertoires of the first cohort and the 110 or so validation repertoires were produced on the same platform, according to a later analysis. The study aimed to test whether cataloging public T cell receptors could reveal signatures of past pathogen exposure. A separate validation cohort of 100 to 150 different subjects was used in addition to the approximately 700-subject first cohort. High-throughput TCR immunosequencing, statistical association of individual TCRs with disease status, and machine learning were combined to predict cytomegalovirus infection status.

Trimming removed 9 bases from V and 0 bases from J; the gene matches leave 21 bases unexplained. CDR1 and CDR2 were assigned from the germline V gene (reference sequence) as MNHEY and SMNVEV. The CDR3, cysteine through phenylalanine, is 20 amino acids long. Only the CDR3 DNA is retained, 60 bases long and in frame from the first base. The method was the immunoSEQ multiplex PCR assay. The source study handled its data this way. A statistical classification framework was built to diagnose cytomegalovirus status from the catalog of TCR beta chain sequences. In TCRdb, the immuneACCESS table is reduced to in-frame sequences with V and J assigned. These tables do not hold every clone; where another copy was compared, an unresolved V gene accounts for under half, and the others remain unexplained. V, J and clone size are those of that table, while D and trimming were read from the DNA. The sample table records more than 300,000 clones; 86% of these occur just once. Clones ranked in the top ten supply under 0.9% of the sample.

The donors were included in the validation cohort of 100 to 150 subjects, a group kept apart from the roughly 700-subject first cohort. The study at large found these results: The validation cohort had no HLA typing available for a later analysis, so co-occurrence within that cohort was assessed over all 120 or so repertoires. The authors suggested that the approach could potentially be generalized to other disease states and immunological phenotypes. A total of 164 TCR beta chains were listed by the study as associated with cytomegalovirus. In vitro tests confirmed that a few of the cytomegalovirus-associated TCR beta chains recognize cytomegalovirus antigens. A later analysis found that TCRs clustered in the first cohort also tended to co-occur in the roughly 120 validation repertoires, with approximately 93% of cluster scores above 0. Most TCR sequences were seen in very few donors, while some public TCRs were found in many individuals. Cytomegalovirus status was reported to be diagnosed by the classifier with high specificity and sensitivity in both the original and validation cohorts.

Concerning this clone: Its binding antigen is unknown. Per-base qualities were not stored, and no clone one base away is much larger.

Recombination joined TRBV27 with TRBJ1-5, and 9 bases in between align with TRBD1. The sample comprised PBMCs. The sequence was collected from a woman younger than 35 in good health and CMV-seronegative. Here is the DNA: TGTGCCAGTACCCTCCGGGACACAGGGGGCTCCAAAGATAGCAATCAGCCCCAGCATTTT. Its coded protein is CASTLRDTGGSKDSNQPQHF.